This T cell receptor (beta chain) was identified in a study of shared clonotypes between healthy human individuals. Study results and limitations: An effect of sequencing depth on clonotype sharing among donors was expected.

Unsorted PBMCs provided DNA that was sequenced on ten immunoSEQ deep assay plates. Assay used: immunoSEQ multiplex PCR; TCRdb lists only in-frame clones, some missing. The table includes 450,000 to 500,000 clones, 81% detected once. Turning to this clone: The antigen is not known.

Between the trimmed V and J ends, which lost 6 bases and 2 bases, there was a span of 11 bases. CDR1 and CDR2 from the germline V gene are SGHTS and YDEGEE. The CDR3 spans 13 residues. The chain couples TRBV5-8 to TRBJ2-5; D is ambiguous. The sequencing input was PBMCs. The receptor was derived from a woman between 40 and 50 years old in good health. Some clones in this sample may be carry-over from other donors' samples. CDR3 sequence reads: CASTPSIQETQYF. The CDR3 coding sequence is TGTGCCAGCACCCCCTCGATTCAAGAGACCCAGTACTTC. Drawing the rest from reference TRBV5-8 and TRBJ2-5, the complete variable domain is EAGVTQSPTHLIKTRGQQATLRCSPISGHTSVYWYQQALGLGLQFLLWYDEGEERNRGNFPPRFSGRQFPNYSSELNVNALELEDSALYLCASTPSIQETQYFGPGTRLLVL.